This T cell receptor (beta chain) emerged from a study of T cell clusters in autoimmune cytopenias. TRB was amplified by touch-down multiplex PCR, primer pools A and B combined. TCRdb re-analyzed the multiplex PCR reads; it lists each CDR3 protein once, without DNA. The sample is made up of thousands of distinct CDR3 sequences, and the top ten hold 13% to 15% of it. TRB amplification used approximately 270 ng of peripheral blood genomic DNA. This clonotype registers medium-sized (0.01 to 0.1%) by frequency. As yet, its antigen is unknown. Per the germline V gene, CDR1 is LNHNV and CDR2 is YYDKDF (reference sequence). CDR3 size: 12 residues. Study findings and constraints: No experiment has yet validated the function of the T cell clusters defined in silico. A dominant lymphoma-associated repertoire apparently masked the cluster-lack signature in secondary cytopenia versus chronic lymphocytic leukemia. TRB repertoire shifts in secondary cytopenia and chronic lymphocytic leukemia mostly reflected lymphoma, not autoimmunity.

This clonotype was sampled from a human donor with an autoimmune cytopenia or autoimmune hepatitis (not recorded which). Sequenced input: peripheral blood. This chain joins TRBV15 and TRBJ2-3. The CDR3 protein is CATSSTGDTQYF. Full variable domain (rest looked up from reference TRBV15 and TRBJ2-3): DAMVIQNPRYQVTQFGKPVTLSCSQTLNHNVMYWYQQKSSQAPKLLFHYYDKDFNNEADTPDNFQSRRPNTSFCFLDIRSPGLGDTAMYLCATSSTGDTQYFGPGTRLTVL.